These 32 T cell receptor beta chains originate from one sample sequenced in a study of blood T cell repertoires in COVID-19. Using immunoSEQ multiplex PCR, the repertoire was profiled, and TCRdb retains in-frame clones only, with some absent. The data show fewer than 250,000 clones, just under 85% seen once. The sequencing input was peripheral blood. The receptors were sampled from a woman over 75 with acute or convalescent COVID-19.

This chain connects TRBV18 to TRBJ1-4, with 8 bases fitting TRBD1. This CDR3 comprises 17 residues. CDR1 and CDR2 from the germline V gene are KGHSH and LQKENI. With V trimmed by 5 bases and J by 4 bases, 12 bases remained unmatched. CDR3 nucleotide sequence: TGTGCCAGCTCATCCAGACAGGGGCGCGTAGGTAATGAAAAACTGTTTTTT. This encodes CASSSRQGRVGNEKLFF.

This rearrangement joins TRBV5-6 to TRBJ2-1; possibly TRBD1 for D (6 bases). CDR3 length: 16 amino acids. The ends were cut back, 1 base at V and 8 bases at J, with 19 bases in the middle. Germline CDR1 reads SGHDT; CDR2 reads YYEEEE. CDR3 DNA sequence: TGTGCCAGCAGCTTGATGGCTTACAGGGCAGGCCATGAGCAGTTCTTC. Translated, it gives CASSLMAYRAGHEQFF.

The gene calls are TRBV10-3 and TRBJ2-1, with TRBD2 identical over 9 bases. The junction had 13 bases not matched to a gene; V was cut back by 10 bases and J by 9 bases. CDR3 length: 14 amino acids. Germline loops: CDR1 ENHRY, CDR2 SYGVKD. The CDR3 here is CATTGTSKQGEQFF. The DNA for the CDR3 is TGTGCCACAACCGGGACTAGCAAACAGGGTGAGCAGTTCTTC.

V gene TRBV6-5 combines with J gene TRBJ1-1; a weak D match, TRBD1 (6 bases). The V gene lost 9 bases and the J gene lost 4 bases, with 15 bases spanning the gap. CDR1 is MNHEY and CDR2 is SVGAGI in the germline V gene. This CDR3 region has 13 residues. The CDR3 sequence: CASRRVRGTEAFF. DNA of the CDR3: TGTGCCAGTCGACGGGTCAGGGGCACTGAAGCTTTCTTT.

This rearrangement joins TRBV7-2 to TRBJ1-4, with D perhaps TRBD1 (6 bases). This CDR3 region has 15 residues. V was shortened by 4 bases and J by 3 bases, with 12 bases between the two germline ends. The germline gives CDR1 SGHTA, CDR2 FQGNSA. CDR3: CASSSQGFSNEKLFF. CDR3 bases: TGTGCCAGCAGCTCACAGGGATTCTCTAATGAAAAACTGTTTTTT.

This clone came up a few times. The rearrangement joins TRBV6-5 to TRBJ2-5; 10 nucleotides line up with TRBD1. Trimming took 6 bases from V and 5 from J; bases not matched to a gene: 9. The CDR3 loop spans 15 amino acids. The germline V gene has CDR1 MNHEY and CDR2 SVGAGI. Written as DNA, the CDR3 is TGTGCCAGCAGGCGGGACAGGGGACGCTGGGAGACCCAGTACTTC. Its translation: CASRRDRGRWETQYF.

The chain employs TRBV19 and TRBJ1-5; 7 bases align to TRBD1. CDR3 size: 13 residues. Germline trimming cut 3 bases from V and 6 bases from J; bases unmatched to any gene: 2. The V gene's germline CDR1 is LNHDA and CDR2 SQIVND (reference sequence). CDR3 amino acids: CASSISGGQPQHF. The CDR3 bases are TGTGCCAGTAGTATTTCAGGGGGTCAGCCCCAGCATTTT.

The chain joins TRBV2 to TRBJ1-2; no reliable D call. CDR3 length: 14 amino acids. The V end was cut by 3 bases, the J end by 7 bases, with 15 bases between. Germline V CDR1 and CDR2: SNHLY, FYNNEI. The CDR3 DNA reads as TGTGCCAGCAGTGATGCGAGCTCTGTGAGTGGCTACACCTTC. It codes for CASSDASSVSGYTF. The whole variable domain, filled in from reference TRBV2 and TRBJ1-2, reads EPEVTQTPSHQVTQMGQEVILRCVPISNHLYFYWYRQILGQKVEFLVSFYNNEISEKSEIFDDQFSVERPDGSNFTLKIRSTKLEDSAMYFCASSDASSVSGYTFGSGTRLTVV.

This sequence joins TRBV7-2 and TRBJ2-3; 7 nucleotides match TRBD1. The germline V gene has CDR1 SGHTA and CDR2 FQGNSA. Germline trimming cut 5 bases from V and 5 bases from J; bases unmatched to any gene: 7. The CDR3 length is 14 residues. The CDR3 reads CASSLKDRRDTQYF. CDR3 in DNA: TGTGCCAGCAGCCTGAAGGACAGGCGAGATACGCAGTATTTT.

This chain connects TRBV24-1 to TRBJ2-5; 10 bases align to TRBD2. The CDR3 consists of 18 residues. V dropped 4 bases and J dropped 4; count of bases not matched to a gene: 14. Germline CDR1 reads KGHDR; CDR2 reads SFDVKD. For the CDR3, the DNA is TGTGCCACCAGTGAGCCCCGGACAGGGCGACTAGCGGGAGAGACCCAGTACTTC. This sequence encodes CATSEPRTGRLAGETQYF.

The chain carries TRBV18 and TRBJ2-3; TRBD2 matches 10 bases. From germline, CDR1 is KGHSH and CDR2 LQKENI. This CDR3 has 17 residues. Losses at the gene ends were 3 bases for V and 2 bases for J; bases not matched to a gene: 8. The CDR3 region is CASSPYRTSGTTDTQYF. CDR3 in DNA: TGTGCCAGCTCACCCTATCGGACTAGCGGAACCACAGATACGCAGTATTTT.

V is TRBV6-6 and J is TRBJ1-2, with 9 nucleotides matching TRBD1. Germline CDR1 reads MNHNY; CDR2 reads SVGAGI (reference sequence). The CDR3 totals 14 residues. V lost 2 bases to trimming and J lost 6 bases; unmatched junction nucleotides: 4. CDR3 DNA sequence: TGTGCCAGCAGTTACACGGACAGGGGCGATGGCTACACCTTC. This translates into CASSYTDRGDGYTF.

The chain uses TRBV6-1 and TRBJ2-1; D may be TRBD2 (6 bases). The CDR3 has 16 amino acids. Between the trimmed V and J ends, which lost 1 base and 1 base, there was a span of 11 bases. The germline CDR1 and CDR2 sequences are MNHNS and SASEGT. Here the CDR3 reads CASSEVGGGSYNEQFF. CDR3 coding DNA: TGTGCCAGCAGTGAAGTGGGGGGAGGATCCTACAATGAGCAGTTCTTC.

Points on this clone: The CDR3 ends on some other residue instead of the conserved phenylalanine or tryptophan, so this is likely a read error. Because the CDR3's place on the DNA is in doubt, the DNA is left out and the CDR3 is given as listed by TCRdb. V usage is TRBV29-1 and J usage is TRBJ1-2; TRBD1 reflects the table's D call only, with no check against the DNA. The CDR3 spans 11 amino acids, including both terminal residues. The germline V gene has CDR1 SQVTM and CDR2 ANQGSEA. CDR3 loop: CSASGQFWATH.

Concerning this clone itself: In the same sample, other DNA sequences code for this CDR3. The gene calls are TRBV18 and TRBJ1-4, with TRBD1 as a possible D gene (5 bases). The CDR3 contains 13 residues. Trimming left V 6 bases short and J 6 bases short, with 11 bases between. Per the germline V gene, CDR1 is KGHSH and CDR2 is LQKENI. The CDR3 sequence is CASSPGRDEKLFF. The CDR3 bases are TGTGCCAGCTCCCCCGGCAGGGATGAAAAACTGTTTTTT.

The rearrangement uses TRBV4-1 and TRBJ2-6; no reliable D call. Per germline, CDR1 MGHRA and CDR2 YSYEKL. The CDR3 covers 15 residues. Trimming stripped 4 bases from V and 1 base from J, with 8 bases between. This chain's CDR3 is CASSPDTSGANVLTF. The CDR3 DNA follows: TGCGCCAGCAGCCCAGACACTTCTGGGGCCAACGTCCTGACTTTC.

This clone appeared a single time. This rearrangement joins TRBV7-3 to TRBJ2-1, with D possibly matching TRBD1 (5 bases). Germline V gene sequence: CDR1 SGHTA, CDR2 FQGTGA. The CDR3 totals 16 residues. Trimming cost V 5 bases and J 2 bases, with 16 bases left between them. The CDR3 sequence: CASSRRADTAYNEQFF. The CDR3 DNA is TGTGCCAGCAGCCGAAGGGCGGACACGGCCTACAATGAGCAGTTCTTC. The complete variable domain, with remaining parts taken from reference TRBV7-3 and TRBJ2-1, reads GAGVSQTPSNKVTEKGKYVELRCDPISGHTALYWYRQSLGQGPEFLIYFQGTGAADDSGLPNDRFFAVRPEGSVSTLKIQRTERGDSAVYLCASSRRADTAYNEQFFGPGTRLTVL.

The V call is TRBV4-2, the J call TRBJ1-6, with D unresolved. V was clipped by 0 bases and J by 1 base, with 19 bases between them. The CDR3 covers 20 residues. Per germline, CDR1 LGHNA and CDR2 YNFKEQ. CDR3 region: CASSQELPGTARSYNSPLHF. In nucleotides, the CDR3 is TGTGCCAGCAGCCAAGAACTTCCGGGAACAGCAAGATCCTATAATTCACCCCTCCACTTT.

CDR3: CASSEQGAENNSPLHF. The CDR3 nucleotides read TGTGCCAGCAGTGAACAGGGGGCGGAAAATAATTCACCCCTCCACTTT. The chain carries TRBV2 and TRBJ1-6; 8 positions agree with TRBD1. Germline loops: CDR1 SNHLY, CDR2 FYNNEI. This CDR3 has 16 amino acids. With V trimmed by 2 bases and J by 5 bases, 5 bases remained unmatched.

The chain is built from TRBV2 and TRBJ2-1, with TRBD2 matching 8 bases. V gave up 6 bases and J gave up 8 bases; unmatched junction bases: 9. This CDR3 has 14 amino acids. Germline CDR1 is SNHLY and CDR2 is FYNNEI. The CDR3 reads CASRRTSTLDEQFF. As DNA, the CDR3 is TGTGCCAGCAGGAGGACTAGCACTTTGGATGAGCAGTTCTTC.

V usage is TRBV5-1 and J usage is TRBJ2-1, with a tentative D call TRBD2 (6 bases). From germline, CDR1 is SGHRS and CDR2 YFSETQ. The CDR3 totals 12 residues. V was pared by 5 bases and J by 7 bases, with 10 bases between. Here the CDR3 reads CASRGGGNEQFF. The DNA for the CDR3 is TGCGCCAGCAGGGGTGGGGGGAATGAGCAGTTCTTC.

V and J are TRBV28 and TRBJ2-7; D is unclear. V was cut by 2 bases and J by 6 bases, with 17 bases left in between. The CDR3 is 15 amino acids. CDR1 is MDHEN, CDR2 SYDVKM, per germline. CDR3 loop: CASSLTPSFSLEQYF. The CDR3 DNA reads as TGTGCCAGCAGTTTAACCCCGAGCTTCTCCCTCGAGCAGTACTTC. The entire variable domain, with the rest obtained from reference TRBV28 and TRBJ2-7, is as follows: DVKVTQSSRYLVKRTGEKVFLECVQDMDHENMFWYRQDPGLGLRLIYFSYDVKMKEKGDIPEGYSVSREKKERFSLILESASTNQTSMYLCASSLTPSFSLEQYFGPGTRLTVT.

This clone was observed a handful of times. The rearrangement joins TRBV7-2 to TRBJ1-5; 7 bases map to TRBD1. The V gene's germline CDR1 is SGHTA and CDR2 FQGNSA. CDR3 length: 15 residues. Germline trimming cut 5 bases from V and 0 bases from J; bases unmatched to any gene: 4. As DNA, the CDR3 is TGTGCCAGCAGCCCGGACAGGAATAGCAATCAGCCCCAGCATTTT. Translated: CASSPDRNSNQPQHF.

J is TRBJ2-2 and V is TRBV4-3; weak D call: TRBD1 (6 bases). The CDR3 consists of 16 residues. V lost 0 bases and J 0 bases, leaving 8 bases between the germline ends. CDR1 and CDR2 (germline): LGHNA, YSLEER. Here the CDR3 reads CASSQEGGANTGELFF. The CDR3 DNA is TGCGCCAGCAGCCAAGAAGGGGGTGCGAACACCGGGGAGCTGTTTTTT.

The chain has TRBV9 and TRBJ2-7; no clear D. Germline V gene data show CDR1 as SGDLS and CDR2 as YYNGEE. The CDR3 runs to 13 residues. V was cut by 0 bases and J by 2 bases, with 6 bases left in between. CDR3 DNA: TGTGCCAGCAGCGTAGCCTCGGCCTACGAGCAGTACTTC. Its protein product is CASSVASAYEQYF.

The chain carries TRBV2 and TRBJ1-2, with D perhaps matching TRBD1 (5 bases). Germline V gene lookup returns CDR1 SNHLY and CDR2 FYNNEI. The V end lost 8 bases, the J end lost 6 bases, and 16 bases lay between the germline ends. This CDR3 is 13 amino acids long. In nucleotides, the CDR3 is TGTGCCAGCTCCGACTTTGGAGGGGATGGCTACACCTTC. Its translation: CASSDFGGDGYTF.

This clone was found a few times. The chain carries TRBV27 and TRBJ1-5; 7 bases fit TRBD1. CDR1 is MNHEY, CDR2 SMNVEV, per germline (reference sequence). There are 15 residues in the CDR3. The J segment lost 4 bases and the V segment lost 4 bases, leaving 7 bases of the junction unmatched. Written as DNA, the CDR3 is TGTGCCAGCAGTTCGTACAGGGGTGGGAATCAGCCCCAGCATTTT. It codes for CASSSYRGGNQPQHF.

The V gene is TRBV5-8, the J gene TRBJ1-4, with TRBD1 as a possible D gene (5 bases). Germline values: CDR1 SGHTS, CDR2 YDEGEE. CDR3 size: 17 residues. Trimming removed 5 bases at V and 5 bases at J, with 22 bases between. The CDR3, as DNA: TGTGCCAGCAGTACTGGGGAGGGGCATCATTTGAATGAAAAACTGTTTTTT. Translating it yields CASSTGEGHHLNEKLFF.

V usage is TRBV28 and J usage is TRBJ2-1; TRBD1 might be the D (6 bases). Germline V gene data show CDR1 as MDHEN and CDR2 as SYDVKM. CDR3 length equals 15 residues. V lost 4 bases and J 6 bases, leaving 16 bases between the germline ends. CDR3 coding DNA: TGTGCCAGCAGTTCGGGACCGCGCAGGGGCAATGAGCAGTTCTTC. As protein: CASSSGPRRGNEQFF. The full variable domain, in which reference TRBV28 and TRBJ2-1 provide the parts outside the CDR3, is DVKVTQSSRYLVKRTGEKVFLECVQDMDHENMFWYRQDPGLGLRLIYFSYDVKMKEKGDIPEGYSVSREKKERFSLILESASTNQTSMYLCASSSGPRRGNEQFFGPGTRLTVL.

The V call is TRBV5-1, the J call TRBJ2-3; TRBD1 might be the D (5 bases). Trimming removed 4 bases from V and 5 bases from J, with 8 bases in between. The CDR3 spans 12 residues. CDR1 is SGHRS and CDR2 is YFSETQ in the germline V gene. The CDR3 is CASSLGQDTQYF. DNA of the CDR3: TGCGCCAGCAGCCTCGGACAAGATACGCAGTATTTT.

This clone was seen a few times. The chain couples TRBV5-1 to TRBJ2-3, with TRBD1 matching over 9 bases. The CDR3 consists of 11 residues. V lost 4 bases, J lost 15 bases, and 6 bases stayed unmatched. CDR1 and CDR2 (germline): SGHRS, YFSETQ. The CDR3 DNA reads as TGCGCCAGCAGCCCCGGGACAGGGAGATATTTT. Translating it yields CASSPGTGRYF.

The chain carries TRBV28 and TRBJ1-2; 10 nucleotides line up with TRBD1. CDR3 length: 14 amino acids. With V trimmed by 5 bases and J by 6 bases, 6 bases remained unmatched. Germline V gives CDR1 MDHEN, CDR2 SYDVKM. The CDR3 coding sequence is TGTGCCAGCAGTGGACCGGGACAGGGGAATGGCTACACCTTC. Translated: CASSGPGQGNGYTF.